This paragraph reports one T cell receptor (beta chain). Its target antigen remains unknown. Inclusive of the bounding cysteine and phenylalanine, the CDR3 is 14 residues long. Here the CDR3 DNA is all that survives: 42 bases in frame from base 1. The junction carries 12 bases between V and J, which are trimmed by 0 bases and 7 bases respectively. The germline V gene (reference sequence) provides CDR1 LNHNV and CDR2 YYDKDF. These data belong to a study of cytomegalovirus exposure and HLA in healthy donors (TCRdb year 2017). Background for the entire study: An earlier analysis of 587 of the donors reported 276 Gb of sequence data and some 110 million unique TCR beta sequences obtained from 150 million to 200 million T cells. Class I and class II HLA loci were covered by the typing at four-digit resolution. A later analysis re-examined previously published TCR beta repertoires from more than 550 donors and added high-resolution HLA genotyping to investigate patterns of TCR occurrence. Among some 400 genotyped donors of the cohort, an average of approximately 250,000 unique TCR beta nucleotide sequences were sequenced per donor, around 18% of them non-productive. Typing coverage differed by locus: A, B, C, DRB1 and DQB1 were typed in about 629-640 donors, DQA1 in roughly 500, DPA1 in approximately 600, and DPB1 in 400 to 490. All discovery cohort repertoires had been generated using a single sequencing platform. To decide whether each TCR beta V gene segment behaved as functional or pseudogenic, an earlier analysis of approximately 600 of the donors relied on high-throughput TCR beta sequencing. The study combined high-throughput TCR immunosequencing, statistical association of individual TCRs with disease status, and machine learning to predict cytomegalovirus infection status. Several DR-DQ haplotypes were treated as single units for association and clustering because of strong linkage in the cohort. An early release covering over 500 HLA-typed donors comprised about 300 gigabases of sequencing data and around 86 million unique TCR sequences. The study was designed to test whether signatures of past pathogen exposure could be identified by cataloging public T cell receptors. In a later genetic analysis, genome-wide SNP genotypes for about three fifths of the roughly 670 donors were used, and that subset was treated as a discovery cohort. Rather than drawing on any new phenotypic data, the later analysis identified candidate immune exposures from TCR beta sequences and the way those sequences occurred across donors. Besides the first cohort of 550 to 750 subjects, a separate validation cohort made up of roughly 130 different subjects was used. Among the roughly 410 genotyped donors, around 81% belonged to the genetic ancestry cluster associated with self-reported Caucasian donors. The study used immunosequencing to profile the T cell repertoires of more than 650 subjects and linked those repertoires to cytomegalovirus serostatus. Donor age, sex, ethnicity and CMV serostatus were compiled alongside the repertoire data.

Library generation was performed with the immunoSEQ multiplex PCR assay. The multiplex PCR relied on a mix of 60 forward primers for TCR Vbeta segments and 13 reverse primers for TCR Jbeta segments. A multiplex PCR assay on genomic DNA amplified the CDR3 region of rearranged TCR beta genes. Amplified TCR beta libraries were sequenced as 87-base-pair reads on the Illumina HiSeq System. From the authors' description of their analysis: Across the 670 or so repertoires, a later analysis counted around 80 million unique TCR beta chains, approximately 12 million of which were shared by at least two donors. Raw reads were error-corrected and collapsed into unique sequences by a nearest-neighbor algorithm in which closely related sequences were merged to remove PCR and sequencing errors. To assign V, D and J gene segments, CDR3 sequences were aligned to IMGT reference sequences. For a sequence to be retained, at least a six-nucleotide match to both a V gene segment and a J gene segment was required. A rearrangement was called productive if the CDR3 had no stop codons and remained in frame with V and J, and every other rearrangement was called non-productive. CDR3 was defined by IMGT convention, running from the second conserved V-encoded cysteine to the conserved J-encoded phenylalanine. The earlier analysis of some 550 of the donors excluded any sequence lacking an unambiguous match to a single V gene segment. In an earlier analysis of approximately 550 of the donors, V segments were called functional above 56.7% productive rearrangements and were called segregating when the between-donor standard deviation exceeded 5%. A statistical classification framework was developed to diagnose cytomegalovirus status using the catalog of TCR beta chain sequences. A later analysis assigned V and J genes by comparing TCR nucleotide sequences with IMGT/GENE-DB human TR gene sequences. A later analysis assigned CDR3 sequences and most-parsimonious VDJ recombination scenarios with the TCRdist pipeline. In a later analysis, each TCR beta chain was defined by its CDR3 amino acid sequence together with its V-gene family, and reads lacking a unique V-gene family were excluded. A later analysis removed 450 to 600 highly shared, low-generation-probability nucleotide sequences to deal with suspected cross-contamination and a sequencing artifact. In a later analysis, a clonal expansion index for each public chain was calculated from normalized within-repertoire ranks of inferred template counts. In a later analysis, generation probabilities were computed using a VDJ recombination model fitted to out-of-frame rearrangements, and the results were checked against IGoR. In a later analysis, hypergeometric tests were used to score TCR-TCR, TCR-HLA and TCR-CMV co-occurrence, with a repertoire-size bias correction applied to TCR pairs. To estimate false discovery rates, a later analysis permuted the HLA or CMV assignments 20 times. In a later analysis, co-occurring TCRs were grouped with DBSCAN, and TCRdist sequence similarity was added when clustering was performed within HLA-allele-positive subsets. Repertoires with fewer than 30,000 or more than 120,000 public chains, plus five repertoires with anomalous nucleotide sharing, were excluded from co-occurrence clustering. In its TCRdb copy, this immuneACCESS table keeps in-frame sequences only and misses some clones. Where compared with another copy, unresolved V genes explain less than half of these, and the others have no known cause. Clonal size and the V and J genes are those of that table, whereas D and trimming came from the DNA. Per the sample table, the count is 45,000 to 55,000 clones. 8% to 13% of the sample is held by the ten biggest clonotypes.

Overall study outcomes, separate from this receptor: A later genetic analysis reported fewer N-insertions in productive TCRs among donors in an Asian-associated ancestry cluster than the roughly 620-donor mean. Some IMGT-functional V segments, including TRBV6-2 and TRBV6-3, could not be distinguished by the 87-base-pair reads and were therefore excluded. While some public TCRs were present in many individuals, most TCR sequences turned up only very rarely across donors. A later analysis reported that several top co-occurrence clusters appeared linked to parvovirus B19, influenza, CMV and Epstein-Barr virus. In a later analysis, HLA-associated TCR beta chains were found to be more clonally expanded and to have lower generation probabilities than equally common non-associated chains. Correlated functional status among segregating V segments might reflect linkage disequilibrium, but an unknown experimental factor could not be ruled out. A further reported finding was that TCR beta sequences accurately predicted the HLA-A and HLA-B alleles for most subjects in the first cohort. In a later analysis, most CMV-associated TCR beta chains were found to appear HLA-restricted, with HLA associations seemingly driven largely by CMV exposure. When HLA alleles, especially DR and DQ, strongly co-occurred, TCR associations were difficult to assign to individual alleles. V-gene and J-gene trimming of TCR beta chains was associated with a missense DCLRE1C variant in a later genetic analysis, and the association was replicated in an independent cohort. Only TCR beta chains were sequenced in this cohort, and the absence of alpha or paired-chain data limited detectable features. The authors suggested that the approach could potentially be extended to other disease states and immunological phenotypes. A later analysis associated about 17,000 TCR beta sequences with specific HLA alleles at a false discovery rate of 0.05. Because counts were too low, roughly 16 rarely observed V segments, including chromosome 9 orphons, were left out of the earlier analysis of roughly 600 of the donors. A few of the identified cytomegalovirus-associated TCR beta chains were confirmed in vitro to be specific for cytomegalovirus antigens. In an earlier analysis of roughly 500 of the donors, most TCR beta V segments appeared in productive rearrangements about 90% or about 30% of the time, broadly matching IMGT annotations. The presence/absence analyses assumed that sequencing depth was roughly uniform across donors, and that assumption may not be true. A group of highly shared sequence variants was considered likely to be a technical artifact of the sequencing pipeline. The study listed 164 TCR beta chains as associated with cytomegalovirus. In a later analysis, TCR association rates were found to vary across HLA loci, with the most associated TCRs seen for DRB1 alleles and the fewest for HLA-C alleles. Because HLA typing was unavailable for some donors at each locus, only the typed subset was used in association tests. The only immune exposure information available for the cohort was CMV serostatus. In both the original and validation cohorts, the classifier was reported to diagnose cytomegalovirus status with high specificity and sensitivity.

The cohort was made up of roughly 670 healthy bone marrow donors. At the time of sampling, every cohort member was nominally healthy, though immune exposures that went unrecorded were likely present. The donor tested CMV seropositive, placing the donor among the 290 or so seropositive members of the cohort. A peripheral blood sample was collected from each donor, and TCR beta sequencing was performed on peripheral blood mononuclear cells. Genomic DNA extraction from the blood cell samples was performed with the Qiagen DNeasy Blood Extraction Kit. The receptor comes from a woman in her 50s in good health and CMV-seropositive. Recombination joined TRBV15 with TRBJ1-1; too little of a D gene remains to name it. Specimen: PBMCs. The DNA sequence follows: TGTGCCACCAGCAGAGACACAGCACAACTTGAAGCTTTCTTT. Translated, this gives CATSRDTAQLEAFF. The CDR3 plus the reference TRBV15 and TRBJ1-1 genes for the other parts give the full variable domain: DAMVIQNPRYQVTQFGKPVTLSCSQTLNHNVMYWYQQKSSQAPKLLFHYYDKDFNNEADTPDNFQSRRPNTSFCFLDIRSPGLGDTAMYLCATSRDTAQLEAFFGQGTRLTVV.